These 26 T cell receptor beta chains share one sample of origin, sequenced in a study of blood T cell repertoires in COVID-19. TCRdb's copy holds only in-frame clones and misses some; the assay was immunoSEQ multiplex PCR. Among about 34,000 clones listed, 65% to 85% were seen once. The sample was peripheral blood. These TCRs come from a man between 65 and 85 years old with COVID-19, enrolled during active disease.

The chain is built from TRBV9 and TRBJ1-2; TRBD1 matches at 7 bases. The CDR3 is made up of 15 amino acids. Germline values: CDR1 SGDLS, CDR2 YYNGEE. The V and J ends lost 0 bases and 3 bases, in that order; junction bases with no gene match: 5. The CDR3 is CASSVEPGQDYGYTF. The CDR3, as DNA: TGTGCCAGCAGCGTAGAACCAGGACAGGACTATGGCTACACCTTC.

Only a few counts were recorded for this clone. The chain couples TRBV27 to TRBJ2-7; no definite D call. Trimming took off 2 bases at V and 4 bases at J, with 12 bases between the two ends. The CDR3 runs to 14 residues. Germline CDR1 is MNHEY and CDR2 is SMNVEV (reference sequence). The CDR3 region is CASSLDGLVYEQYF. DNA for the CDR3: TGTGCCAGCAGTTTAGACGGCCTAGTTTACGAGCAGTACTTC.

The chain recombines TRBV4-3 with TRBJ2-3; 7 nucleotides agree with TRBD2. This CDR3 has 17 amino acids. Per germline, CDR1 LGHNA and CDR2 YSLEER. The J segment lost 2 bases and the V segment lost 0 bases, leaving 8 bases of the junction unmatched. CDR3 in DNA: TGCGCCAGCAGCCAAGATGGGAGGGAGGGCTTCACAGATACGCAGTATTTT. This gives the protein CASSQDGREGFTDTQYF.

The chain employs TRBV6-5 and TRBJ2-5; tentative D call: TRBD2 (6 bases). The germline CDR1 and CDR2 sequences are MNHEY and SVGAGI. CDR3 length: 15 residues. V lost 0 bases and J 3 bases, leaving 11 bases between the germline ends. CDR3 region: CASSYSIAAKETQYF. In nucleotides, the CDR3 is TGTGCCAGCAGTTACTCGATAGCGGCGAAAGAGACCCAGTACTTC.

The chain carries TRBV24-1 and TRBJ2-5; D is uncertain. The germline gives CDR1 KGHDR, CDR2 SFDVKD. This CDR3 contains 15 residues. V lost 3 bases, J lost 1 base, and 11 bases lay in between. CDR3 region: CATSDPGRGQETQYF. The CDR3 region has the DNA TGTGCCACCAGTGATCCCGGCCGCGGCCAAGAGACCCAGTACTTC.

The V gene is TRBV10-3, the J gene TRBJ2-1; TRBD2 aligns across 10 bases. The germline CDR1 and CDR2 sequences are ENHRY and SYGVKD. This CDR3 has 19 amino acids. With V trimmed by 8 bases and J by 0 bases, 16 bases remained unmatched. The CDR3: CAILASGSMSKSSYNEQFF. The DNA for the CDR3 is TGTGCCATCTTAGCTAGCGGGAGTATGTCCAAGTCCTCCTACAATGAGCAGTTCTTC.

Only a few counts were recorded for this clone. Here the CDR3 DNA reads TGTGCCAGCAGCTTAAGTCGGGCTAGCGGAGCCTACGAGCAGTACTTC. Translation gives CASSLSRASGAYEQYF. The J gene is TRBJ2-7, the V gene TRBV7-3, with 7 bases lining up with TRBD2. V lost 1 base and J lost 2; bases outside the gene matches: 8. The germline CDR1 and CDR2 sequences are SGHTA and FQGTGA. The CDR3 consists of 16 residues.

This clone was recorded once. The chain employs TRBV25-1 and TRBJ1-2; D call uncertain. Germline V CDR1 and CDR2: MGHDK, SYGVNS. V lost 7 bases to trimming and J lost 2 bases, with 14 bases between them. This CDR3 is built from 14 residues. The CDR3 is CASTPMGKNYGYTF. CDR3 sequence (DNA): TGTGCCAGCACCCCGATGGGCAAAAACTATGGCTACACCTTC.

The chain joins TRBV2 to TRBJ2-1, with 8 positions matching TRBD2. This CDR3 has 15 residues. Germline V gene lookup returns CDR1 SNHLY and CDR2 FYNNEI. The trim removed 1 base at V and 5 bases at J, leaving 4 bases unmatched. CDR3 amino acids: CASSEGTSLHNEQFF. Written as DNA, the CDR3 is TGTGCCAGCAGTGAAGGGACTAGCCTCCACAATGAGCAGTTCTTC.

The chain is built from TRBV9 and TRBJ2-7; 11 nucleotides match TRBD2. After removal of 3 bases from V and 3 bases from J, the junction contained 11 bases not matched to a gene. Germline loops: CDR1 SGDLS, CDR2 YYNGEE. The length of the CDR3 is 17 residues. The CDR3 nucleotides are TGTGCCAGCAGCGCCAGTACGGGGACTAGCGGAAACTACGAGCAGTACTTC. As protein: CASSASTGTSGNYEQYF.

This clone was seen a few times. V and J are TRBV7-8 and TRBJ2-7; 8 nucleotides line up with TRBD1. CDR3 length: 15 amino acids. V dropped 4 bases and J dropped 0; count of bases not matched to a gene: 5. The germline gives CDR1 SGHVS, CDR2 FQNEAQ. The CDR3 nucleotides read TGTGCCAGCAGCTCGAGGGACAGGCACTCCTACGAGCAGTACTTC. Translation: CASSSRDRHSYEQYF.

This clone turned up a few times. In DNA form, the CDR3 reads TGTGCCAGCAGTTCTCCGTCGACGGGTCCGAGGACTGAAGCTTTCTTT. It translates to CASSSPSTGPRTEAFF. The chain has TRBV27 and TRBJ1-1; D not certain. V was cut by 4 bases and J by 5 bases, with 20 bases left in between. The germline V gene encodes CDR1 MNHEY and CDR2 SMNVEV (reference sequence). The CDR3 loop spans 16 amino acids.

The genes are TRBV7-3 and TRBJ2-1; the match to TRBD2 covers 10 bases. Trimming at V came to 5 bases and at J to 7 bases, leaving 5 bases not matched to a gene. This CDR3 is built from 14 residues. Germline CDR1 reads SGHTA; CDR2 reads FQGTGA. CDR3 amino acids: CASSHGTSANEQFF. DNA of the CDR3: TGTGCCAGCAGCCACGGGACTAGCGCGAATGAGCAGTTCTTC.

This clone was counted once. V usage is TRBV3-1 (or the pseudogene TRBV3-2) and J usage is TRBJ2-1; the match to TRBD2 covers 9 bases. Trimming at V came to 4 bases and at J to 6 bases, leaving 10 bases not matched to a gene. CDR1 and CDR2 (germline): LGHDT, YNNKEL (reference sequence). The CDR3 consists of 16 residues. This chain's CDR3 is CASSPAIAGVSNEQFF. The CDR3 DNA sequence: TGTGCCAGCAGCCCCGCCATAGCGGGAGTTAGCAATGAGCAGTTCTTC.

V and J are TRBV5-6 and TRBJ1-2, with 8 bases lining up with TRBD1. Germline trimming cut 1 base from V and 8 bases from J; bases unmatched to any gene: 4. This CDR3 comprises 13 residues. Germline V CDR1 and CDR2: SGHDT, YYEEEE. The CDR3 nucleotides are TGTGCCAGCAGCTTGCAGGGGGCGTCGGGCTACACCTTC. Protein product: CASSLQGASGYTF.

V gene TRBV19 combines with J gene TRBJ1-5, with unresolved D. CDR1 and CDR2 (germline): LNHDA, SQIVND (reference sequence). The CDR3 is 12 residues long. V lost 4 bases, J lost 11 bases, and 12 bases lay in between. The CDR3, as DNA: TGTGCCAGTAGTAACCCCGCGAGAGCCCAGCATTTT. It specifies CASSNPARAQHF.

This rearrangement joins TRBV29-1 to TRBJ2-1, with TRBD2 matching over 9 bases. J lost 8 bases, V lost 5 bases, and 7 bases had no gene match. Germline V gene sequence: CDR1 SQVTM, CDR2 ANQGSEA. This CDR3 contains 13 residues. CDR3 loop: CSVLASGIDEQFF. The CDR3 bases are TGCAGCGTTTTAGCTAGCGGGATAGATGAGCAGTTCTTC.

The chain joins TRBV9 to TRBJ2-3; D is possibly TRBD1 (5 bases). This CDR3 is 15 amino acids long. The germline V gene has CDR1 SGDLS and CDR2 YYNGEE. V lost 0 bases to trimming and J lost 3 bases, with 11 bases between them. The CDR3 DNA reads as TGTGCCAGCAGCGTAGCACAGGCTGGGACAGATACGCAGTATTTT. It codes for CASSVAQAGTDTQYF.

The gene calls are TRBV5-6 and TRBJ1-3; TRBD1 matches at 11 bases. This CDR3 has 18 amino acids. The germline CDR1 and CDR2 sequences are SGHDT and YYEEEE. The V gene end was trimmed by 0 bases and the J gene end by 1 base; junction bases not matched to a gene: 6. CDR3 in amino acids: CASSLVPGQGVSGNTIYF. The CDR3 DNA reads TGTGCCAGCAGCTTGGTTCCGGGACAGGGGGTTTCTGGAAACACCATATATTTT.

This clone was seen only once. This chain uses TRBV7-9 with TRBJ1-4, with D perhaps matching TRBD1 (6 bases). V lost 6 bases to trimming and J lost 4 bases, with 12 bases between them. The V gene's germline CDR1 is SEHNR and CDR2 FQNEAQ (reference sequence). This CDR3 is built from 14 residues. In DNA, the CDR3 is TGTGCCAGCAGTCTAGGACAGAATAATGAAAAACTGTTTTTT. It is translated as CASSLGQNNEKLFF.

The J gene is TRBJ1-4, the V gene TRBV30, with 8 bases aligning to TRBD1. The V and J ends lost 2 bases and 3 bases, in that order; junction bases with no gene match: 2. The CDR3 runs 14 residues. Germline CDR1 GTSNPN, CDR2 SVGIG (reference sequence). DNA for the CDR3: TGTGCCTGGAGTTCGACAGGGGCTAATGAAAAACTGTTTTTT. It codes for CAWSSTGANEKLFF.

The chain uses TRBV7-3 and TRBJ1-1, with D hard to call. Germline-derived CDR1 and CDR2 are SGHTA and FQGTGA. The CDR3 covers 15 residues. Deletions cut 2 bases from V and 0 bases from J, with 10 bases between. The CDR3 here is CASSLGYGMNTEAFF. The CDR3 DNA reads as TGTGCCAGCAGCTTAGGGTACGGGATGAACACTGAAGCTTTCTTT.

This clone has just a few counts. This chain links TRBV10-2 with TRBJ2-1, with 7 bases identical to TRBD1. The V gene end was trimmed by 4 bases and the J gene end by 4 bases; junction bases not matched to a gene: 13. Germline values: CDR1 WSHSY, CDR2 SAAADI. This CDR3 comprises 17 residues. CDR3 amino acids: CASSGINRGAEYNEQFF. The DNA for the CDR3 is TGCGCCAGCAGTGGGATAAACAGGGGAGCTGAGTACAATGAGCAGTTCTTC.

The chain recombines TRBV6-5 with TRBJ1-2; D call uncertain. This CDR3 has 13 residues. Trimming removed 0 bases from V and 4 bases from J, with 6 bases in between. Germline CDR1 and CDR2: MNHEY and SVGAGI. The CDR3 region is CASSYSGGYGYTF. CDR3 nucleotide sequence: TGTGCCAGCAGTTACTCCGGCGGCTATGGCTACACCTTC.

The chain carries TRBV30 and TRBJ1-2; TRBD1 matches at 12 bases. The V gene's germline CDR1 is GTSNPN and CDR2 SVGIG (reference sequence). Trimming at V came to 5 bases and at J to 4 bases, leaving 8 bases not matched to a gene. CDR3 length: 15 residues. CDR3 DNA sequence: TGTGCCTGGTCTCGGGACAGGGGGCTCGGCTATGGCTACACCTTC. It is translated as CAWSRDRGLGYGYTF.

The chain links TRBV9 to TRBJ1-5, with TRBD1 as a possible D gene (6 bases). In germline, CDR1 is SGDLS, CDR2 YYNGEE. Trimming left V 2 bases short and J 5 bases short, with 11 bases between. The CDR3 runs 14 residues. In nucleotides, the CDR3 is TGTGCCAGCAGCGTGACAGGATCGGATCAGCCCCAGCATTTT. This encodes CASSVTGSDQPQHF.